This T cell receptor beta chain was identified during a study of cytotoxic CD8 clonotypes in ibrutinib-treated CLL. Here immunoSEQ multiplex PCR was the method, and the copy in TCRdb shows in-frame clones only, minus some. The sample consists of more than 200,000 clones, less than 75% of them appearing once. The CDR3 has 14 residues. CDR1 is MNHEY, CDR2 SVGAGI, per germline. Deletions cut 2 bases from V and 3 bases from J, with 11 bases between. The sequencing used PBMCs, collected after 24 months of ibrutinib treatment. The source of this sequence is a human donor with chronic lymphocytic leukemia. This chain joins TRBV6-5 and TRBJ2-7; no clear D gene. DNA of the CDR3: TGTGCCAGCAGTTACCGGGCAACTTACTACGAGCAGTACTTC. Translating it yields CASSYRATYYEQYF.